The sequence of this T cell receptor beta chain was determined in a study of OX40 agonist ivuxolimab in advanced cancers. Study details: Males comprised roughly four fifths of the group, whose mean age was about 61 years (range roughly 20 to 90). The study, taken as a whole, reports: In general, CD8+ T cells held more expanded clones than CD4+ did, on average.

To note about this clone: Its specificity is unknown.

Germline V gene data show CDR1 as MRHNA and CDR2 as SNTAGT. CDR3 size: 15 residues. V dropped 0 bases and J dropped 6; count of bases not matched to a gene: 6. Blood was sampled at baseline, cycle 4 day 1, and cycle 7 day 1. Repertoires were generated with immunoSEQ multiplex PCR, while TCRdb's copy carries only in-frame clones and drops some. In the table there are under 95,000 clones, approximately 88% of which are singletons. The sample was CD4+ or CD8+ T cells sorted from blood, taken in a trial of the OX40 agonist ivuxolimab. The chain uses TRBV6-4 and TRBJ2-3, with 7 nucleotides matching TRBD2. The receptor comes from an adult with an advanced solid tumor such as melanoma, head and neck, liver or kidney cancer. CDR3 in amino acids: CASSDSSGVGDTQYF. The CDR3, as DNA: TGTGCCAGCAGTGACTCGAGCGGGGTGGGGGATACGCAGTATTTT.